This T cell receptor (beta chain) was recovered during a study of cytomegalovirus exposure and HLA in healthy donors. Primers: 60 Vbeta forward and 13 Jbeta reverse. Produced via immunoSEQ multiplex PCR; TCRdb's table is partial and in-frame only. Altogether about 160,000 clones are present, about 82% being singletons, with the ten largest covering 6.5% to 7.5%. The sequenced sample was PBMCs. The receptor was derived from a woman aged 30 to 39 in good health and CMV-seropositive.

DNA of the CDR3: TGCGCCAGCAGCTTGCCGCTCACCGGGGGGGAAGAGCAGTTCTTC. Protein sequence: CASSLPLTGGEEQFF. This sequence joins TRBV5-1 and TRBJ2-1; the match to TRBD2 covers 8 bases. Germline V gene sequence: CDR1 SGHRS, CDR2 YFSETQ. This CDR3 has 15 amino acids. The J segment lost 10 bases and the V segment lost 1 base, leaving 10 bases of the junction unmatched. The variable domain in full, completed from reference TRBV5-1 and TRBJ2-1, reads KAGVTQTPRYLIKTRGQQVTLSCSPISGHRSVSWYQQTPGQGLQFLFEYFSETQRNKGNFPGRFSGRQFSNSRSEMNVSTLELGDSALYLCASSLPLTGGEEQFFGPGTRLTVL.